The clone carrying this T cell receptor (beta chain) turned up a few times. Its specificity is unknown. Here immunoSEQ multiplex PCR was the method, and the copy in TCRdb shows in-frame clones only, minus some. The sample records fewer than 130,000 clones, 87% being singletons. CDR3 length: 15 amino acids. The V gene end was trimmed by 3 bases and the J gene end by 7 bases; junction bases not matched to a gene: 12. Germline CDR1 reads GTSNPN; CDR2 reads SVGIG (reference sequence). The sample belongs to a study of T cell responses to AZD1222 COVID-19 vaccine. Study-level findings and limits: Repertoire collection took place solely once the T cell response had peaked. Only 5 or 6 people who got AZD1222 tested seropositive at baseline. Among vaccine-associated CD4 TCRs, coverage spanned spike, with dominance at 160-218 and 743-854. Clonal diversity was possibly underestimated, and white British individuals and females predominated among donors.

Here the sequenced sample was peripheral blood, taken 28 days after the second AZD1222 dose. The clonotype originates from an adult who received the AZD1222 COVID-19 vaccine. The V call is TRBV30, the J call TRBJ2-1, with 7 bases matching TRBD2. The CDR3 region is CAWSLLAGTTNEQFF. The CDR3 nucleotides are TGTGCCTGGAGCCTCCTCGCCGGGACTACTAATGAGCAGTTCTTC.